This TCR beta chain was recovered during a study of T cells in Graves' hyperthyroidism and ophthalmopathy. Calling Graves' hyperthyroidism stable meant ophthalmopathy did not progress within 18 months. General study points: From stable hyperthyroidism, ophthalmopathy was set apart by a 13 V-J model.

The investigators amplified TCR beta CDR3 regions from RNA transcripts. The HTBI primer set served for first-round RT-PCR of the TCR CDR3. TCRdb reanalysed the multiplex PCR reads using MiXCR and keeps one entry per CDR3 protein. The sample records approximately 590,000 distinct CDR3 sequences, about 15% being singletons. V shed 6 bases and J 1 base; nucleotides not matched to a gene: 18. The CDR3 length is 19 residues. Germline CDR1 DFQATT, CDR2 SNEGSKA (reference sequence). This clonotype showed up many times. No antigen is known for it. The sequence came from a woman aged 25 to 39 with Graves' hyperthyroidism. This chain connects TRBV20-1 to TRBJ2-1; 10 bases match TRBD2. Sequenced sample: blood. The CDR3 DNA reads as TGCAGTGCCGTCTCCCCTAGCGGGAGTAACGGGTTTTCCTACAATGAGCAGTTCTTC. This sequence encodes CSAVSPSGSNGFSYNEQFF.